This T cell receptor beta chain derives from a study of blood T cell repertoires in COVID-19. Data came from immunoSEQ multiplex PCR; TCRdb stores just in-frame clones and leaves some out. The table shows 250,000 to 350,000 clones, with around 85% occurring only once. This CDR3 region has 13 residues. Deletions cut 3 bases from V and 3 bases from J, with 9 bases between. The receptor was derived from a woman aged 40 to 50 who had recovered from COVID-19. Input material: PBMCs or T cells enriched from blood (not recorded which). This chain uses TRBV12-3 or TRBV12-4 with TRBJ2-7; tentative D call: TRBD1 (5 bases). The CDR3 protein is CASSLGRFYEQYF. CDR3 nucleotide sequence: TGTGCCAGCAGTTTGGGGCGGTTCTACGAGCAGTACTTC.